One sample yielded the 20 T cell receptor beta chains listed below, sequenced in a study of CD8+ T cells in alopecia areata. Treatment meaning: oral pan-JAK inhibitor, 5-10 mg twice daily. RNA extraction was followed by reverse transcription into cDNA, which acted as the sequencing template. Sequenced by immunoSEQ multiplex PCR; TCRdb stores in-frame clones only, minus some. This table has around 200,000 clones, over 60% appearing once. This material consisted of CD4+ T cells sorted from blood, taken at week 4, from a patient treated with tofacitinib. Receptors originate from a human donor with alopecia areata.

The chain links TRBV4-2 to TRBJ1-3; TRBD1 matches at 10 bases. V was clipped by 0 bases and J by 2 bases; unmatched bases: 4. Germline V gene sequence: CDR1 LGHNA, CDR2 YNFKEQ. The length of the CDR3 is 17 residues. The CDR3: CASSQDGGTGAGNTIYF. The DNA of the CDR3 is TGTGCCAGCAGCCAAGACGGTGGGACAGGGGCTGGAAACACCATATATTTT.

The chain employs TRBV6-5 and TRBJ2-5, with 11 nucleotides matching TRBD2. Trimming cost V 0 bases and J 3 bases; bases outside gene matches: 3. The CDR3 is 16 residues long. The germline V gene encodes CDR1 MNHEY and CDR2 SVGAGI. CDR3 bases: TGTGCCAGCAGTTACTCGGGACTAGCGGCTGAAGAGACCCAGTACTTC. Its translation is CASSYSGLAAEETQYF.

This chain connects TRBV5-6 to TRBJ1-6; a weak D match, TRBD1 (6 bases). Germline V gives CDR1 SGHDT, CDR2 YYEEEE. This CDR3 contains 14 residues. V lost 2 bases, J lost 9 bases, and 12 bases lay in between. The CDR3 DNA is TGTGCCAGCAGCTTTGCGGGGGCGCGTTCACCCCTCCACTTT. Its translation is CASSFAGARSPLHF.

In this sample, this clone turned up a few times. CDR3 in amino acids: CASSRWTLRETQYF. The CDR3 nucleotides are TGCGCCAGCAGCCGATGGACCCTACGAGAGACCCAGTACTTC. V usage is TRBV4-1 and J usage is TRBJ2-5; D uncertain. Per the germline V gene, CDR1 is MGHRA and CDR2 is YSYEKL. V lost 4 bases to trimming and J lost 4 bases, with 13 bases between them. This CDR3 is built from 14 residues.

V usage is TRBV2 and J usage is TRBJ2-1; D gene unclear. Germline V gene sequence: CDR1 SNHLY, CDR2 FYNNEI. The CDR3 is 14 residues long. V was pared by 6 bases and J by 1 base, with 10 bases between. This CDR3 is CASRADISYNEQFF. The DNA for the CDR3 is TGTGCCAGCAGAGCAGACATTTCCTACAATGAGCAGTTCTTC.

J is TRBJ2-2 and V is TRBV4-3; TRBD1 matches 8 bases. The CDR3 consists of 16 residues. In germline, CDR1 is LGHNA, CDR2 YSLEER. The junction had 8 bases not matched to a gene; V was cut back by 4 bases and J by 4 bases. CDR3 sequence (DNA): TGCGCCAGCAGCCCCCAGGGGGCAGGGGTCACCGGGGAGCTGTTTTTT. Encoded protein: CASSPQGAGVTGELFF.

The chain recombines TRBV2 with TRBJ1-2; D is possibly TRBD1 (6 bases). CDR3 length equals 14 residues. Per the germline V gene, CDR1 is SNHLY and CDR2 is FYNNEI. V shed 4 bases and J shed 7 bases, with 16 bases lying between them. For the CDR3, the DNA is TGTGCCAGCAGTGGACAGGCCGACCCCCTTGGCTACACCTTC. This encodes CASSGQADPLGYTF.

The chain links TRBV4-2 to TRBJ1-2; TRBD1 is a possible D gene (6 bases). V was pared by 5 bases and J by 6 bases, with 13 bases between. Germline-derived CDR1 and CDR2 are LGHNA and YNFKEQ. The CDR3 contains 13 residues. The CDR3 nucleotides read TGTGCCAGCAGCTTGGGGGGCGGAGATGGCTACACCTTC. Translated, it gives CASSLGGGDGYTF.

The rearrangement joins TRBV29-1 to TRBJ2-1; maybe TRBD2 (6 bases). CDR1 and CDR2 from the germline V gene are SQVTM and ANQGSEA. This CDR3 region has 8 residues. Trimming pared 5 bases from V and 16 bases from J, leaving 9 bases between. Here the CDR3 reads CSVRGLFF. The CDR3, as DNA: TGCAGCGTTCGGGGACTTTTCTTC.

The chain joins TRBV29-1 to TRBJ2-7; TRBD2 agrees at 12 bases. The CDR3 consists of 14 residues. Germline assignment: CDR1 SQVTM and CDR2 ANQGSEA. The junction had 11 bases not matched to a gene; V was cut back by 7 bases and J by 7 bases. Written as DNA, the CDR3 is TGCAGCGCTACTAGCGGGGGGCCACCGGGGGAGCAGTACTTC. Protein sequence: CSATSGGPPGEQYF.

This chain links TRBV30 with TRBJ1-5, with 7 nucleotides matching TRBD1. The germline gives CDR1 GTSNPN, CDR2 SVGIG (reference sequence). CDR3 length: 15 amino acids. Germline trimming cut 2 bases from V and 5 bases from J; bases unmatched to any gene: 9. The CDR3 DNA sequence: TGTGCCTGGAGTATGGGGGGAGGGGGCCATCAGCCCCAGCATTTT. Amino acid sequence: CAWSMGGGGHQPQHF.

CDR3 sequence (DNA): TGTGCCAGCAGCCCGGGGGCAGGGACCTCTGGGGCCAACGTCCTGACTTTC. The encoded protein is CASSPGAGTSGANVLTF. V gene TRBV7-9 combines with J gene TRBJ2-6, with D perhaps matching TRBD1 or TRBD2 (6 bases each). Looked up from germline, CDR1 is SEHNR and CDR2 is FQNEAQ (reference sequence). The CDR3 is 17 residues long. V gave up 5 bases and J gave up 0 bases, with 14 bases separating them.

This clone was detected a few times. The chain is built from TRBV30 and TRBJ2-6; 9 positions agree with TRBD2. The CDR3 has 18 amino acids. V trimming: 3 bases; J trimming: 0 bases; junction bases outside the gene matches: 9. Germline CDR1 and CDR2: GTSNPN and SVGIG (reference sequence). CDR3 residues: CAWSLRLAVASGANVLTF. The CDR3 DNA reads TGTGCCTGGAGCCTGAGACTAGCGGTGGCCTCTGGGGCCAACGTCCTGACTTTC.

The chain couples TRBV30 to TRBJ1-1; D is uncertain. Germline CDR1 GTSNPN, CDR2 SVGIG (reference sequence). V shed 2 bases and J shed 3 bases, with 10 bases lying between them. This CDR3 is 13 amino acids long. The CDR3 region has the DNA TGTGCCTGGAGTCTGCGCAAGGACACTGAAGCTTTCTTT. This encodes CAWSLRKDTEAFF.

The chain recombines TRBV29-1 with TRBJ2-7; no clear D. This CDR3 region has 13 residues. Trimming stripped 0 bases from V and 5 bases from J, with 11 bases between. Germline CDR1 reads SQVTM; CDR2 reads ANQGSEA. The CDR3 nucleotides read TGCAGCGTTGAAGATGGGATCTCGGACGAGCAGTACTTC. This translates into CSVEDGISDEQYF.

This chain joins TRBV27 and TRBJ2-7, with 8 bases identical to TRBD2. The CDR3 is 15 amino acids. Germline CDR1 and CDR2: MNHEY and SMNVEV (reference sequence). The V segment lost 4 bases and the J segment 0 bases; nucleotides outside the gene matches: 5. The CDR3: CASSYQRGPSYEQYF. The CDR3 bases are TGTGCCAGCAGTTACCAGCGGGGGCCCTCCTACGAGCAGTACTTC.

The chain joins TRBV9 to TRBJ2-3; either TRBD1 or TRBD2 may fit D (5 bases each). Trimming shortened V by 1 base and J by 2 bases, and 8 bases separated the two germline ends. The V gene's germline CDR1 is SGDLS and CDR2 YYNGEE. The CDR3 consists of 14 residues. CDR3 in DNA: TGTGCCAGCAGCGTACGGGGCAACACAGATACGCAGTATTTT. It encodes CASSVRGNTDTQYF. Filled out from reference TRBV9 and TRBJ2-3, the complete variable domain reads DSGVTQTPKHLITATGQRVTLRCSPRSGDLSVYWYQQSLDQGLQFLIQYYNGEERAKGNILERFSAQQFPDLHSELNLSSLELGDSALYFCASSVRGNTDTQYFGPGTRLTVL.

This chain joins TRBV4-1 and TRBJ2-3, with 15 bases fitting TRBD2. Germline values: CDR1 MGHRA, CDR2 YSYEKL. Unmatched junction bases numbered 9, after V lost 4 bases and J lost 4 bases. CDR3 length: 18 amino acids. The CDR3 nucleotides read TGCGCCAGCAGCCTATTGGGGACTAGCGGGGGGATCTCAGATACGCAGTATTTT. Protein: CASSLLGTSGGISDTQYF.

This sequence joins TRBV10-2 and TRBJ2-7, with 7 bases fitting TRBD2. The CDR3 contains 14 residues. CDR1 WSHSY and CDR2 SAAADI come from the germline V gene. With 2 bases clipped from V and 6 bases from J, the junction kept 7 bases outside the gene matches. For the CDR3, the DNA is TGCGCCAGCAGTGAGGACCCGGGGGGTCGCGAGCAGTACTTC. It codes for CASSEDPGGREQYF.

A single count supports this clone. The chain has TRBV29-1 and TRBJ1-2; 7 positions match TRBD1. The CDR3 runs to 13 residues. Germline CDR1 and CDR2: SQVTM and ANQGSEA. The V gene end was trimmed by 4 bases and the J gene end by 5 bases; junction bases not matched to a gene: 7. CDR3 nucleotides: TGCAGCGTTGCCGGGACAGATAAATATGGCTACACCTTC. This translates into CSVAGTDKYGYTF.